These 3 T cell receptor beta chains were all obtained from the same sample, sequenced in a study of CD8 T cells in Susac syndrome. A quantity of about 0.5 to 1 ug RNA underwent reverse transcription using random hexamers. A single record per CDR3 protein comes from TCRdb applying MiXCR to the immunoSEQ multiplex PCR reads. Among under 110,000 distinct CDR3 sequences listed, roughly 95% were seen once. Sequenced: CD8+ T cells from PBMCs. These receptors were collected from a human donor with Susac syndrome.

This clonotype counts as medium-sized (0.01 to 0.1%). The chain recombines TRBV27 with TRBJ1-1; D ambiguous. The CDR3 has 13 residues. Looked up from germline, CDR1 is MNHEY and CDR2 is SMNVEV (reference sequence). The V end lost 3 bases, the J end lost 0 bases, and 5 bases lay between the germline ends. The CDR3 bases are TGTGCCAGCAGTTTCGGGATGAACACTGAAGCTTTCTTT. Its protein is CASSFGMNTEAFF.

The chain combines TRBV7-7 with TRBJ2-3; D gene uncertain. Germline CDR1 and CDR2: SSHAT and FNYEAQ (reference sequence). The V end lost 1 base, the J end lost 2 bases, and 10 bases lay between the germline ends. CDR3 length: 15 residues. The CDR3 region has the DNA TGTGCCAGCAGCTTAGACGGAGCAGTCACAGATACGCAGTATTTT. Protein: CASSLDGAVTDTQYF. Full variable domain (remainder filled in from reference TRBV7-7 and TRBJ2-3): GAGVSQSPRYKVTKRGQDVTLRCDPISSHATLYWYQQALGQGPEFLTYFNYEAQPDKSGLPSDRFSAERPEGSISTLTIQRTEQRDSAMYRCASSLDGAVTDTQYFGPGTRLTVL.

The chain uses TRBV5-6 and TRBJ2-6, with TRBD2 identical over 7 bases. Germline V lookup: CDR1 SGHDT, CDR2 YYEEEE. CDR3 length: 16 residues. V trimming: 1 base; J trimming: 1 base; junction bases outside the gene matches: 2. DNA of the CDR3: TGTGCCAGCAGCTTGTGGGGGGGTTCTGGGGCCAACGTCCTGACTTTC. This encodes CASSLWGGSGANVLTF.